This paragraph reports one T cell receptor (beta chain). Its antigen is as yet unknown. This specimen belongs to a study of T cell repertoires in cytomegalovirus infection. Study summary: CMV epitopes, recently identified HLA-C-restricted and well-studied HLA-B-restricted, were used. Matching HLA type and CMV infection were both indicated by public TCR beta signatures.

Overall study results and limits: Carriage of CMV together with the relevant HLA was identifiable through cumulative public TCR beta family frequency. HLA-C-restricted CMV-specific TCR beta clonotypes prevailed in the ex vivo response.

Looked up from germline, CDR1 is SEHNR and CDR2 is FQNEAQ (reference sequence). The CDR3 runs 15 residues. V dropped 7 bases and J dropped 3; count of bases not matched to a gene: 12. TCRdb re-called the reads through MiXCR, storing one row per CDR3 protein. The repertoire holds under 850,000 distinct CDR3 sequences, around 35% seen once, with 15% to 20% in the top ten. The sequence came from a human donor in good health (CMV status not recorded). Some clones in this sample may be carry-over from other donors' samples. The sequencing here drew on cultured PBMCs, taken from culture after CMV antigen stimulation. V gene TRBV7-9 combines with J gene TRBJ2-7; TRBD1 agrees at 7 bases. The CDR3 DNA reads TGTGCCAGCAACGGAGGACAGGAGAAATACTACGAGCAGTACTTC. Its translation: CASNGGQEKYYEQYF.